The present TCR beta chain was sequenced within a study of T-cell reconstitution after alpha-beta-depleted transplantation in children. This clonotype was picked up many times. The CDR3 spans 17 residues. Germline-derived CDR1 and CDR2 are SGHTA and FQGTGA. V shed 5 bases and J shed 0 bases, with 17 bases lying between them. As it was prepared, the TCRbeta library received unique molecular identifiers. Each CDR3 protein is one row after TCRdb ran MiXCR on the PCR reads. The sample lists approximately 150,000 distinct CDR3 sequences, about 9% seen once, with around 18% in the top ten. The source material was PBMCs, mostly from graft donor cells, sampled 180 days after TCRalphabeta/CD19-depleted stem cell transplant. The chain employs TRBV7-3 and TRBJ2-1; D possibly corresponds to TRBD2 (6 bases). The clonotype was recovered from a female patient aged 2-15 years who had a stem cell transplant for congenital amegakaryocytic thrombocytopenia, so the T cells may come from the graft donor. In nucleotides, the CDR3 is TGTGCCAGCAGCCCGCGGGACCATCCTAGCTCCTACAATGAGCAGTTCTTC. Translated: CASSPRDHPSSYNEQFF.